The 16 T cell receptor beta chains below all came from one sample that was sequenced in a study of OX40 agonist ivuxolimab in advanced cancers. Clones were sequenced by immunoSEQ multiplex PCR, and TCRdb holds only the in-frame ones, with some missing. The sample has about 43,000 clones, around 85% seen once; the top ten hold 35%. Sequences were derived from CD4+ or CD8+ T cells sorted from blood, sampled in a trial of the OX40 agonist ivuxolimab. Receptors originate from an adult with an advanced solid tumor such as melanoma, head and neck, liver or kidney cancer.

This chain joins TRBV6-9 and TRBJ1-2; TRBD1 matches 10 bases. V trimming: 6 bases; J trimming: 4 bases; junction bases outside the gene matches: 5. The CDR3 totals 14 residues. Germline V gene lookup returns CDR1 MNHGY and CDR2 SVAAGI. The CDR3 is CASRGTGAIYGYTF. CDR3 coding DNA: TGTGCCAGCAGGGGGACAGGGGCCATCTATGGCTACACCTTC.

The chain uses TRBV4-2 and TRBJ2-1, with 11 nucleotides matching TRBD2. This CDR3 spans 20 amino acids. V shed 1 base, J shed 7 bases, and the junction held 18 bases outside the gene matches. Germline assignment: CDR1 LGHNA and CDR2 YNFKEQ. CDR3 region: CASSQGIPLAGGTGGNEQFF. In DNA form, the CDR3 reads TGTGCCAGCAGCCAAGGAATCCCGCTAGCGGGGGGCACTGGGGGAAATGAGCAGTTCTTC.

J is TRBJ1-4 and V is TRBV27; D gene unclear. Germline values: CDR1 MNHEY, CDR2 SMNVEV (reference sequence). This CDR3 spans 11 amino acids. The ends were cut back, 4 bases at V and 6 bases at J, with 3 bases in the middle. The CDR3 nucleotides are TGTGCCAGCAGTTCGTATGAAAAACTGTTTTTT. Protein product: CASSSYEKLFF. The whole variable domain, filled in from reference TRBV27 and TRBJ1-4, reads EAQVTQNPRYLITVTGKKLTVTCSQNMNHEYMSWYRQDPGLGLRQIYYSMNVEVTDKGDVPEGYKVSRKEKRNFPLILESPSPNQTSLYFCASSSYEKLFFGSGTQLSVL.

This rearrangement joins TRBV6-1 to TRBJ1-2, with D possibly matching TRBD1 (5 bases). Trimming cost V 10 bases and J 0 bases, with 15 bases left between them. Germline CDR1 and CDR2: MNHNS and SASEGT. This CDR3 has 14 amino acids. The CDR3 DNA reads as TGTGCCACCCCAGACAGAAATCCTAACTATGGCTACACCTTC. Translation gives CATPDRNPNYGYTF.

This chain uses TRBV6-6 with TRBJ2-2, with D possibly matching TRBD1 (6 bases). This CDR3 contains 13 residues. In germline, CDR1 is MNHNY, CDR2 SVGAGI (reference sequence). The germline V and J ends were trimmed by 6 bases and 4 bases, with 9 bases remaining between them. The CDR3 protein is CASRPQGTGELFF. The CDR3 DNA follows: TGTGCCAGCAGGCCACAGGGCACCGGGGAGCTGTTTTTT.

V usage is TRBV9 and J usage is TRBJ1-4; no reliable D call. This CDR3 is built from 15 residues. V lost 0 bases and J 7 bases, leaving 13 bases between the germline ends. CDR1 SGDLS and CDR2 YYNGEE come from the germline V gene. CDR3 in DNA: TGTGCCAGCAGCGTAGCAGCGGGGAAAGGTGAAAAACTGTTTTTT. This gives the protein CASSVAAGKGEKLFF.

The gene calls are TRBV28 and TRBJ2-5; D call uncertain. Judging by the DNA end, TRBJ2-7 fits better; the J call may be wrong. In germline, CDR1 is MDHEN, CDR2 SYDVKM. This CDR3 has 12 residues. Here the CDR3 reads CASSLSRSEQYF. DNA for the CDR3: TGTGCCAGCAGTTTATCGAGATCCGAGCAGTACTTC.

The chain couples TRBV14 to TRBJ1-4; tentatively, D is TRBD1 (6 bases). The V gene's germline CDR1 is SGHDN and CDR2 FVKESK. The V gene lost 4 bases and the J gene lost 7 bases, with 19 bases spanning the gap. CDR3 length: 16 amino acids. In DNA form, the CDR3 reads TGTGCCAGCAGCCCTTCGGACAGCCGTGTCGCTGAAAAACTGTTTTTT. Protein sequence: CASSPSDSRVAEKLFF.

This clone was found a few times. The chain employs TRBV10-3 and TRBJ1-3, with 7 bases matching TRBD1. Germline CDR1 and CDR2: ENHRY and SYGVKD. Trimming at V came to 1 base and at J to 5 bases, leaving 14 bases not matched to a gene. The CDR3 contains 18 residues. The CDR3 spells CAISEFKSTGALRNTIYF. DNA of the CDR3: TGTGCCATCAGTGAGTTCAAGTCTACAGGGGCCTTAAGAAACACCATATATTTT.

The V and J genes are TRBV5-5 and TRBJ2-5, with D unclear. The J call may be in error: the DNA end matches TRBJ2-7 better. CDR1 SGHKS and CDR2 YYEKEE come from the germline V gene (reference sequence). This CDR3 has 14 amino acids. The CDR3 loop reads CASSLRAVGYEQYF. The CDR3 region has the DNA TGTGCCAGCAGCTTGCGGGCGGTTGGCTACGAGCAGTACTTC.

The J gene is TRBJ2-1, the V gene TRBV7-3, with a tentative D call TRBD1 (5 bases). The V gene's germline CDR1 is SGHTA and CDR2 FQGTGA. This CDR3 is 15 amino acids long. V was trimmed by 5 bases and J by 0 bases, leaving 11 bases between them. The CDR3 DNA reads TGTGCCAGCAGCCCGCAGGGTAACTCCTACAATGAGCAGTTCTTC. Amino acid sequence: CASSPQGNSYNEQFF.

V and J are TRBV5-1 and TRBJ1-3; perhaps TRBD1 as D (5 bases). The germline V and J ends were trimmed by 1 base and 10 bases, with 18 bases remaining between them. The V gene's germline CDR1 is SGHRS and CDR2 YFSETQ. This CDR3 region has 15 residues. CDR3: CASSLLGTVVNTIYF. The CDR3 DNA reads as TGCGCCAGCAGCTTGTTAGGGACTGTGGTAAATACCATATATTTT.

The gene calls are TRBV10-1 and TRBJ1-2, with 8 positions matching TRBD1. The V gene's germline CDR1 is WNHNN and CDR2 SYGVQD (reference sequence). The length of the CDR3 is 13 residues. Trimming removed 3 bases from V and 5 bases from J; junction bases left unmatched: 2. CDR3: CASSDRTGYGYTF. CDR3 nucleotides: TGCGCCAGCAGTGACCGGACAGGGTATGGCTACACCTTC.

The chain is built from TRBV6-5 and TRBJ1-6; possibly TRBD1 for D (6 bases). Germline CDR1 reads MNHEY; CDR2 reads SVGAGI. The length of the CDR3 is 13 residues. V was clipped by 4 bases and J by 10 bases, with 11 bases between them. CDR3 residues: CASSWSGGSPLHF. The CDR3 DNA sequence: TGTGCCAGCAGTTGGTCGGGGGGCTCACCCCTCCACTTT.

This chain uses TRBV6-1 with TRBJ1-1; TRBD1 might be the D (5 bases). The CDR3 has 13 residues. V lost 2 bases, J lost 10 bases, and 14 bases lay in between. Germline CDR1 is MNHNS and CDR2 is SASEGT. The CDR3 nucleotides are TGTGCCAGCAGTGAACTTGCGGGGCAAGGAGCTTTCTTT. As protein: CASSELAGQGAFF.

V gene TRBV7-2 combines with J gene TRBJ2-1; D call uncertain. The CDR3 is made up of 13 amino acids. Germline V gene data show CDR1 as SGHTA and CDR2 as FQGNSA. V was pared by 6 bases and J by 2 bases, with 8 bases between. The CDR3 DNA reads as TGTGCCAGCAGTCCAGGAACCTACAATGAGCAGTTCTTC. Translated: CASSPGTYNEQFF.